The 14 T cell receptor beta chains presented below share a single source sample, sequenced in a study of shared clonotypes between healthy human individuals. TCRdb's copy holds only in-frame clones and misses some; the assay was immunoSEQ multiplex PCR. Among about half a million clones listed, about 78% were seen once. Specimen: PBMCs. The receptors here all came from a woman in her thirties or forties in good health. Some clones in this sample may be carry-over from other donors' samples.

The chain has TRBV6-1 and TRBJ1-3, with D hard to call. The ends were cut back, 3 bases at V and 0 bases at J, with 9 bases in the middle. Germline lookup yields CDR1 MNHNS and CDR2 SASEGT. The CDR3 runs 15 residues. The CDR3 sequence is CASSDVSSSGNTIYF. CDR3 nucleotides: TGTGCCAGCAGTGATGTGTCAAGCTCTGGAAACACCATATATTTT.

The CDR3 region has the DNA TGTGCCAGCAGTGAAGATCCCGCGGGACAGGGGCTCTACGAGCAGTACTTC. Protein: CASSEDPAGQGLYEQYF. This sequence joins TRBV6-1 and TRBJ2-7; 10 nucleotides match TRBD1. V dropped 1 base and J dropped 3; count of bases not matched to a gene: 9. The CDR3 loop spans 17 amino acids. CDR1 and CDR2 (germline): MNHNS, SASEGT.

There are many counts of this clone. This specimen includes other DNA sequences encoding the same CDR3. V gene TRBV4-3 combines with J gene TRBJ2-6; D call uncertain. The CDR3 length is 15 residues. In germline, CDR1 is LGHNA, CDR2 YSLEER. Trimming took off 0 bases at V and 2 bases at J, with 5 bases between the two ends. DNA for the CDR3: TGCGCCAGCAGCCAAGAGAGAGCTGGGGCCAACGTCCTGACTTTC. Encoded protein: CASSQERAGANVLTF.

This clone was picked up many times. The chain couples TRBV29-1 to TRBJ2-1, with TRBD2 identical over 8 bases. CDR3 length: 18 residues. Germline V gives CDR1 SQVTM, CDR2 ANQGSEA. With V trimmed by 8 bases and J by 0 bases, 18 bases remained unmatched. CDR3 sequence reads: CSIGVGLAGLSSYNEQFF. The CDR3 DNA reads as TGCAGCATTGGGGTAGGGCTAGCGGGTCTGAGCTCCTACAATGAGCAGTTCTTC.

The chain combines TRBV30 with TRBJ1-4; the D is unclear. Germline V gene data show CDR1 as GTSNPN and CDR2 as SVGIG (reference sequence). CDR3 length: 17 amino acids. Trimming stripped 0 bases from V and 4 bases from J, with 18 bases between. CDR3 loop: CAWSVTKVSSVNEKLFF. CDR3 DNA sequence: TGTGCCTGGAGTGTGACGAAAGTGAGCTCAGTTAATGAAAAACTGTTTTTT.

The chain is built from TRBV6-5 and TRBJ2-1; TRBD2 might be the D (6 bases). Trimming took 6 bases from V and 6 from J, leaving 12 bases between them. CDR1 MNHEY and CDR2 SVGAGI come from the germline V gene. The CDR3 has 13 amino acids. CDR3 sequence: CASRTRLGNEQFF. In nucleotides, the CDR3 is TGTGCCAGCAGGACAAGACTAGGCAATGAGCAGTTCTTC.

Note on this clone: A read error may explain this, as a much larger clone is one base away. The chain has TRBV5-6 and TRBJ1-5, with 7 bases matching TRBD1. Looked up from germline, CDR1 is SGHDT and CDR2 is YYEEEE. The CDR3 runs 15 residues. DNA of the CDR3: TGTGCCAGCAGCTCTTCCGGACAGGTATATCAGCCCCGGCATTTT. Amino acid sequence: CASSSSGQVYQPRHF.

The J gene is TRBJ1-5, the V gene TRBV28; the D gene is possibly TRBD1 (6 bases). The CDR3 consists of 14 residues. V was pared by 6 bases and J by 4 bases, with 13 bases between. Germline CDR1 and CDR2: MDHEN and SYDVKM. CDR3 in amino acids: CASSWDIGNQPQHF. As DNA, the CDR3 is TGTGCCAGCAGCTGGGACATTGGGAATCAGCCCCAGCATTTT.

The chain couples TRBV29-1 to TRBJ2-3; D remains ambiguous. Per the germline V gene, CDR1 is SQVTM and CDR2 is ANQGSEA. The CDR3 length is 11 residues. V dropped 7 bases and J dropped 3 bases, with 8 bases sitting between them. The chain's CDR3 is CSAGLTDTQYF. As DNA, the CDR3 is TGCAGCGCCGGGCTGACAGATACGCAGTATTTT.

CDR3 in amino acids: CASSQEGGAQETQYF. The CDR3 DNA follows: TGTGCCAGCAGCCAAGAAGGGGGGGCCCAAGAGACCCAGTACTTC. J is TRBJ2-5 and V is TRBV4-2; a possible D gene is TRBD2 (7 bases). V lost 0 bases to trimming and J lost 1 base, with 9 bases between them. The CDR3 totals 15 residues. CDR1 and CDR2 (germline): LGHNA, YNFKEQ.

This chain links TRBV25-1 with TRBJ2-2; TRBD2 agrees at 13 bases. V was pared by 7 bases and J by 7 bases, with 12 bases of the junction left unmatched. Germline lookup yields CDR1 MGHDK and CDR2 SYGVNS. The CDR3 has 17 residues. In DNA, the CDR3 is TGTGCCAGCACCGCCCCAGGACTAGCGGGAGTCGACGGGGAGCTGTTTTTT. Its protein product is CASTAPGLAGVDGELFF.

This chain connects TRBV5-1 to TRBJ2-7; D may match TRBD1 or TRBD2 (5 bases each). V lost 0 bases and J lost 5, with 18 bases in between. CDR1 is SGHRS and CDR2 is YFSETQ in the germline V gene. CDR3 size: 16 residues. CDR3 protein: CASSLVVGAGANEQYF. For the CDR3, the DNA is TGCGCCAGCAGCTTGGTGGTCGGGGCAGGAGCAAACGAGCAGTACTTC.

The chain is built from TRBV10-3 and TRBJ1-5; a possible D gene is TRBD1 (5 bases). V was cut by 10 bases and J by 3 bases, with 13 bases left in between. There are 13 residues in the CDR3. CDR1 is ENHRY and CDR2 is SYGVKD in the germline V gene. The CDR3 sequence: CATWGTDNQPQHF. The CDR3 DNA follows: TGTGCCACCTGGGGGACTGACAATCAGCCCCAGCATTTT.

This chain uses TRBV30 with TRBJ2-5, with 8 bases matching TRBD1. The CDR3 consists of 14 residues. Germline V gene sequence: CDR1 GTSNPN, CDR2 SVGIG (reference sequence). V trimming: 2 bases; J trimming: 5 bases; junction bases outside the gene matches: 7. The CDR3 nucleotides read TGTGCCTGGAGTTCCCGACAGGGGACGGAGACCCAGTACTTC. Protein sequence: CAWSSRQGTETQYF.